This T cell receptor beta chain was retrieved from a study of CD8 T cells in Susac syndrome. Study-wide results and limits: A relatively small number of individuals underwent TCR sequencing and HLA analysis.

This clonotype showed up just a few times. Its target is unknown. This CDR3 comprises 15 residues. V was cut by 3 bases and J by 0 bases, with 11 bases left in between. CD8+ and CD4+ T cells taken from blood had their TCR beta sequenced. Isolation of CD8+ and CD4+ T cells was performed negatively, whereas enrichment of TEMRA cells was done by FACS. With random hexamers, reverse transcription was performed on about 0.5 to 1 ug of RNA. With immunoSEQ multiplex PCR, TCR beta CDR3 was amplified across 54 Vbeta and 13 Jbeta. TCRdb ran MiXCR on the immunoSEQ multiplex PCR reads and lists one entry per CDR3 protein. The sample holds about 250,000 distinct CDR3 sequences, 80% to 95% seen once.

This TCR derives from a human donor with multiple sclerosis. The specimen was CD4+ T cells from PBMCs. The V call is TRBV12-3 or TRBV12-4, the J call TRBJ1-1; no definite D call. This chain's CDR3 is CASSLGRRLNTEAFF. For the CDR3, the DNA is TGTGCCAGCAGTTTGGGCAGAAGATTGAACACTGAAGCTTTCTTT.